This T cell receptor beta chain was sequenced during a study of cytomegalovirus exposure and HLA in healthy donors. Study-wide points: Looking again later, the authors saw that most CMV-associated TCR beta chains seemed HLA-restricted.

PCR involved 60 Vbeta and 13 Jbeta primers. Some clones are missing from TCRdb's copy, which holds only in-frame ones; the method was immunoSEQ multiplex PCR. The sample yields 140,000 to 150,000 clones, 80% seen once. Of note for this clone: Its antigen is undetermined.

V was clipped by 5 bases and J by 3 bases; unmatched bases: 5. CDR3 length: 14 residues. The germline V gene encodes CDR1 LNHDA and CDR2 SQIVND (reference sequence). This chain uses TRBV19 with TRBJ2-7, with TRBD1 matching over 9 bases. The specimen was PBMCs. This clonotype was sampled from a man aged 40-49 years in good health and CMV-seronegative. CDR3 protein: CASSSPGQGYEQYF. Here the CDR3 DNA reads TGTGCCAGTAGTTCTCCGGGACAGGGCTACGAGCAGTACTTC. Variable domain in full (rest from reference TRBV19 and TRBJ2-7): DGGITQSPKYLFRKEGQNVTLSCEQNLNHDAMYWYRQDPGQGLRLIYYSQIVNDFQKGDIAEGYSVSREKKESFPLTVTSAQKNPTAFYLCASSSPGQGYEQYFGPGTRLTVT.